This TCR beta chain is from a study of immune evolution from preneoplasia to lung adenocarcinoma (dated by TCRdb to the early 2020s). Study-level background: HLA loss of heterozygosity was found in 6.5% to 8% of AIS, about 16% of MIA and 30% to 40% of ADC lesions, and in no AAH lesions. The TCR sequencing data were obtained from about 51 patients. The immune data were combined with whole exome sequencing and methylation data from the same cohort of nodules. The study combined immune gene expression, TCR sequencing and multiplex immunofluorescence to profile immune contexture across lung adenocarcinoma precursors and invasive adenocarcinoma. Class I HLA alleles were inferred from exome data with POLYSOLVER, and allele-specific HLA loss was detected with LOHHLA. The sample size was set by how many specimens were available, not by a prior power calculation. A total of about 53 patients with pulmonary nodules who underwent surgical resection were included in the overall cohort. Resected precursor lesions (AAH, AIS, MIA) and invasive adenocarcinomas were compared with paired morphologically normal lung tissue. According to the study, more than 95 samples went through TCR sequencing.

This clone was observed a single time. Its recognized antigen is unknown. No qualities accompany the bases; no much larger clone lies one base away. The germline V gene specifies MNHNS as CDR1 and SASEGT as CDR2. The CDR3, from cysteine to phenylalanine, totals 12 residues. The sequence is cut down to CDR3 DNA, 36 bases in frame from base 1. Trimming at the junction amounts to 3 bases on V and 5 bases on J, and the germline ends lie 7 bases apart. On the study overall, not on this receptor specifically: Because all patients came from Japan and China, whether the findings apply to Western populations was uncertain. Normal lung showed the highest clonality, whereas later-stage lesions appeared to have higher T cell density and diversity but lower clonality. KRAS-mutant nodules showed the highest T cell clonality compared with EGFR-mutant or double wild-type lesions. Normal lung had the highest top T cell clone frequencies, and these frequencies appeared to fall progressively from AAH through AIS, MIA and invasive adenocarcinoma. The findings were based on association rather than direct causation, and larger cohorts with long-term follow-up and longitudinal biopsies were deemed needed.

Between the mid-2010s and the late 2010s, the patients underwent resection in either Japan or China. Two lung cancer pathologists independently confirmed the histologic diagnosis of each case on H&E slides. Premalignant or tumor cells were enriched for nucleic acid extraction by macro-dissection performed after pathologic assessment. The AllPrep DNA/RNA FFPE Kit was used to isolate DNA from FFPE tissue. Using the immunoSEQ hsTCRbeta Kit, TCR beta CDR3 regions were sequenced from DNA. The paper's data handling went like this. The ImmunoSEQ Analyzer was used to analyse the TCR sequencing data. T cell clonality was defined as 1 minus Pielou's evenness, calculated on productive rearrangements. T cell diversity was measured with the inverse Simpson index on productive templates. T cell density was expressed as TCR beta template counts normalized to usable DNA, with usable DNA estimated by amplifying and sequencing housekeeping genes. Two-sided Kruskal-Wallis tests were used to compare TCR metrics across histologic stages. As stored in TCRdb, this immuneACCESS dataset retains in-frame rearrangements with V and J assigned. A fraction of the clones does not appear; measured against another copy, unresolved V genes explain less than half of the discrepancy, and the remainder lacks a known reason. V and J calls and clone size are those listed in that table; D and trimming were worked out from the DNA. For this sample the table gives more than 8,500 clones, of which 90% were detected only once. 2% to 3% of the sample is in the top ten clones.

The sequencing sample was made of FFPE invasive lung adenocarcinoma tissue. This specimen's cell subset or site label, interpreted: frankly invasive lung adenocarcinoma (ADC). Recombination joined TRBV6-1 with TRBJ1-2, with the D gene not confidently named. The clonotype comes from a person aged 70 to 85 with invasive lung adenocarcinoma. The encoded CDR3 is CASSDLRYGYTF. The DNA sequence is as follows: TGTGCCAGCAGTGACCTACGTTATGGCTACACCTTC.